The subject of this entry is one T cell receptor beta chain. Generated by immunoSEQ multiplex PCR, the TCRdb table keeps only in-frame clones and is missing some. The sample lists 57,000 or so clones; 75% to 90% were seen once. This sample is part of a study of pediatric ulcerative colitis. V lost 10 bases, J lost 4 bases, and 9 bases stayed unmatched. The CDR3 spans 13 residues. Germline values: CDR1 SNHLY, CDR2 FYNNEI. This receptor was obtained from a boy younger than 18 who was a control in a study of pediatric ulcerative colitis. Sequencing used blood. The rearrangement uses TRBV2 and TRBJ2-7; 8 bases map to TRBD2. The CDR3 DNA sequence: TGTGCCACCCGGGCGGGAGGACTGTACGAGCAGTACTTC. Its protein is CATRAGGLYEQYF.